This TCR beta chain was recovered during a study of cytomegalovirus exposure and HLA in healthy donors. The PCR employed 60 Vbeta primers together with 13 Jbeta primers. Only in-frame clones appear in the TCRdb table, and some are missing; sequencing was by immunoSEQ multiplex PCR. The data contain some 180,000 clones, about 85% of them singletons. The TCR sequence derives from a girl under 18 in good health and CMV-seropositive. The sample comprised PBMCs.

The CDR3: CSVENGNEQFF. The CDR3 nucleotides are TGCAGCGTGGAGAACGGAAATGAGCAGTTCTTC. This chain connects TRBV29-1 to TRBJ2-1; D is uncertain. V was cut by 6 bases and J by 7 bases, with 10 bases left in between. This CDR3 is built from 11 residues. Germline V gives CDR1 SQVTM, CDR2 ANQGSEA.